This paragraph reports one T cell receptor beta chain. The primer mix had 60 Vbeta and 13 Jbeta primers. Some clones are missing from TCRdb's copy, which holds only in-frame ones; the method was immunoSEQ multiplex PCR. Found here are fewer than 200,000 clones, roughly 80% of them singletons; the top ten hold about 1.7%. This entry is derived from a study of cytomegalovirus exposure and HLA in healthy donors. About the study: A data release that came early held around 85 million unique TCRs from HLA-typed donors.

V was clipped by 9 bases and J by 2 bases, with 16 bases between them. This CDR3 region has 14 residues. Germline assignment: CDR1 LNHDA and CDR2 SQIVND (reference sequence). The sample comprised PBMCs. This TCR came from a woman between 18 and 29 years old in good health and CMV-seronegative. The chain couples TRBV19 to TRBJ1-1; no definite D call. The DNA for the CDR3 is TGTGCCAGCCGTTTACAAAGCGGTAACACTGAAGCTTTCTTT. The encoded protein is CASRLQSGNTEAFF.